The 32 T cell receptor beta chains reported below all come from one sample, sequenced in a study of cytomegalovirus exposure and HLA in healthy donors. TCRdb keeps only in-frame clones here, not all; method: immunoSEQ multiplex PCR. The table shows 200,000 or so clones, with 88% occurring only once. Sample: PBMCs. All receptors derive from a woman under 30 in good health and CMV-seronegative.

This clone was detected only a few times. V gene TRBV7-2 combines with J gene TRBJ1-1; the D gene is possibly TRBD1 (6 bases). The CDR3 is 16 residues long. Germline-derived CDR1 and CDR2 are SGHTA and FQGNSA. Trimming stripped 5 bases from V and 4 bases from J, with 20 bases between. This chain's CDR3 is CASSPSGVGGSTEAFF. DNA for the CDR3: TGTGCCAGCAGCCCTTCTGGGGTAGGGGGAAGCACTGAAGCTTTCTTT.

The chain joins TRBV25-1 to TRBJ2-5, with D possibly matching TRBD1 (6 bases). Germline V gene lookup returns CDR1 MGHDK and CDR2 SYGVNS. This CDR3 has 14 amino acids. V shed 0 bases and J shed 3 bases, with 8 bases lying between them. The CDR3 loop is CASSEYGQKETQYF. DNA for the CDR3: TGTGCCAGCAGTGAATATGGACAGAAAGAGACCCAGTACTTC. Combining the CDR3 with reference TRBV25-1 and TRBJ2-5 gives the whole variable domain EADIYQTPRYLVIGTGKKITLECSQTMGHDKMYWYQQDPGMELHLIHYSYGVNSTEKGDLSSESTVSRIRTEHFPLTLESARPSHTSQYLCASSEYGQKETQYFGPGTRLLVL.

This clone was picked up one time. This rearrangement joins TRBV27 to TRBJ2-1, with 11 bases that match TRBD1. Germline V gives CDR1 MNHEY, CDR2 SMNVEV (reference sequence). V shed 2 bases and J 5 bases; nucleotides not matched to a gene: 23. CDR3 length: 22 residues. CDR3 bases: TGTGCCAGCAGTTTAGCCCAACTCGGGACAGGGGGACGAGTACTCGCTAACAATGAGCAGTTCTTC. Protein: CASSLAQLGTGGRVLANNEQFF.

Here the CDR3 DNA reads TGTGCCAGCAGCTTCCGGGACAGTACTGGGTCGGGGTACAATGAGCAGTTCTTC. It is translated as CASSFRDSTGSGYNEQFF. The rearrangement joins TRBV5-6 to TRBJ2-1; 7 nucleotides agree with TRBD1. This CDR3 has 18 residues. The V gene end was trimmed by 2 bases and the J gene end by 4 bases; junction bases not matched to a gene: 15. Germline V gives CDR1 SGHDT, CDR2 YYEEEE.

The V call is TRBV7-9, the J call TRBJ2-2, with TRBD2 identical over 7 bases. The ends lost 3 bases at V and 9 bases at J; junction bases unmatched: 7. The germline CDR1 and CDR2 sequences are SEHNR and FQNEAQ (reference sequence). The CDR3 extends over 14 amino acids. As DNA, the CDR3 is TGTGCCAGCAGCTTTGGGGGGGAGCCTAGGGAGCTGTTTTTT. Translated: CASSFGGEPRELFF.

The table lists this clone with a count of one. CDR3 loop: CASSIGGTGANVLTF. In nucleotides, the CDR3 is TGTGCCAGCAGCATAGGGGGTACTGGGGCCAACGTCCTGACTTTC. The V and J genes are TRBV28 and TRBJ2-6; D possibly corresponds to TRBD1 (6 bases). V dropped 6 bases and J dropped 2 bases, with 11 bases sitting between them. CDR3 length: 15 residues. Germline V CDR1 and CDR2: MDHEN, SYDVKM.

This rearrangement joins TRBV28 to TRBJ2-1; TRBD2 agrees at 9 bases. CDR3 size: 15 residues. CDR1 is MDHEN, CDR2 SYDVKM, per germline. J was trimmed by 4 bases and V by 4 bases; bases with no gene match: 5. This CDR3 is CASSSGTSSYNEQFF. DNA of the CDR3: TGTGCCAGCAGTTCGGGGACTAGCTCGTACAATGAGCAGTTCTTC.

For the CDR3, the DNA is TGTGCCAGCAGTTCCAGGGGCCCGATGAACACTGAAGCTTTCTTT. Protein: CASSSRGPMNTEAFF. The chain has TRBV27 and TRBJ1-1; a possible D gene is TRBD1 (6 bases). Per the germline V gene, CDR1 is MNHEY and CDR2 is SMNVEV (reference sequence). The CDR3 length is 15 residues. V was pared by 4 bases and J by 0 bases, with 12 bases between.

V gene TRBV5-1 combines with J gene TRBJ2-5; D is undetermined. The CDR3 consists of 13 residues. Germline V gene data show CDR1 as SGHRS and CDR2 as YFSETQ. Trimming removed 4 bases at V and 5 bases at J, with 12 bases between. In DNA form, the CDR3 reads TGCGCCAGCAGCAAGAGCCCCCGGGAGACCCAGTACTTC. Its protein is CASSKSPRETQYF.

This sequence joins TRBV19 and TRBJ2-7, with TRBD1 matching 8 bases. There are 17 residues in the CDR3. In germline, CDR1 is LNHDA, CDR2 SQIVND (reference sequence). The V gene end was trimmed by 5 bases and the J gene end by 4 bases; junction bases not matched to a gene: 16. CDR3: CASSPIFNRGSLYEQYF. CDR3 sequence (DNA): TGTGCCAGTAGTCCAATATTTAACAGGGGGTCGTTGTACGAGCAGTACTTC.

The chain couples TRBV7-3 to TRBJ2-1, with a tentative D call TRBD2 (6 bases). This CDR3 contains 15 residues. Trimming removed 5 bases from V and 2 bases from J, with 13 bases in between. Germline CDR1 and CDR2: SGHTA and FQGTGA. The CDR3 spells CASSQWGEPYNEQFF. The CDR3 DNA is TGTGCCAGCAGCCAGTGGGGGGAGCCCTACAATGAGCAGTTCTTC.

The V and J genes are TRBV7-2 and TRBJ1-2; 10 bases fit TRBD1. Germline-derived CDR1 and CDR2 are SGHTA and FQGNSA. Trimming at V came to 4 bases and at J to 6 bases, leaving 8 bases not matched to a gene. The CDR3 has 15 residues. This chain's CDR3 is CASSSDLGTGDGYTF. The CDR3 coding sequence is TGTGCCAGCAGCTCAGACCTCGGGACAGGGGATGGCTACACCTTC.

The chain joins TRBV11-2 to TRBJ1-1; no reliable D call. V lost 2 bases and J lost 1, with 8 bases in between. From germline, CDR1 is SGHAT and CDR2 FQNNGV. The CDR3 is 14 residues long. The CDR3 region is CASSLSVGNTEAFF. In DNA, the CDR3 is TGTGCCAGCAGCTTAAGTGTCGGGAACACTGAAGCTTTCTTT.

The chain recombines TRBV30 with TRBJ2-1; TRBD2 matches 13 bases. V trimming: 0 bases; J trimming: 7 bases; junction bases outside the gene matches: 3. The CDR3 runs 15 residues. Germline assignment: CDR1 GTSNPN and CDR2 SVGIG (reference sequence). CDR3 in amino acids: CAWSVLAGGPNEQFF. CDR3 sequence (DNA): TGTGCCTGGAGTGTACTAGCGGGAGGGCCGAATGAGCAGTTCTTC.

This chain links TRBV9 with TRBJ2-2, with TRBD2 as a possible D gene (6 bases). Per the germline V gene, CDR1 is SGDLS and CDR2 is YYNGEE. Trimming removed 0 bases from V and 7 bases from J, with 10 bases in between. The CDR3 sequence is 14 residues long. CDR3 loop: CASSVAGAGGELFF. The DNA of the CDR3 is TGTGCCAGCAGCGTAGCGGGAGCGGGCGGGGAGCTGTTTTTT.

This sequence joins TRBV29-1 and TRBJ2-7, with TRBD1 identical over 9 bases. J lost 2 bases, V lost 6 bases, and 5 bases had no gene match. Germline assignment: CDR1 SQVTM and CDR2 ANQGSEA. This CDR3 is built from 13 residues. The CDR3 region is CSVGTGFPYEQYF. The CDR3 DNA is TGCAGCGTGGGGACAGGGTTCCCCTACGAGCAGTACTTC.

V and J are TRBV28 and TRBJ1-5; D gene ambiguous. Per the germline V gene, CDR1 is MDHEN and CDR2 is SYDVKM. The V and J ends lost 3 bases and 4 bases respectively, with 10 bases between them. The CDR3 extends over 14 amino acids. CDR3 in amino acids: CASSLQRFNQPQHF. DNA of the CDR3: TGTGCCAGCAGTTTGCAACGGTTTAATCAGCCCCAGCATTTT.

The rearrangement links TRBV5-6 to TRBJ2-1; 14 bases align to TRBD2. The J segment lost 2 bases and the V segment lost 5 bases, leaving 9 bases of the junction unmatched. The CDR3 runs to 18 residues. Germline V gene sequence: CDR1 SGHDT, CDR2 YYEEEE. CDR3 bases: TGTGCCAGCAGTCCTCGACTAGCGGGAGGGCTAACCTACAATGAGCAGTTCTTC. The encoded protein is CASSPRLAGGLTYNEQFF.

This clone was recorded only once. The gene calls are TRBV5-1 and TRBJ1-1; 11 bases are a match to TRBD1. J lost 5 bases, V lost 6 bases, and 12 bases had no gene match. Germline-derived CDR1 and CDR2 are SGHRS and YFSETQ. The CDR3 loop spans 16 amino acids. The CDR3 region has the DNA TGCGCCAGCACTCCCCGAGGGACAGGGGGTGGGACTGAAGCTTTCTTT. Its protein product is CASTPRGTGGGTEAFF.

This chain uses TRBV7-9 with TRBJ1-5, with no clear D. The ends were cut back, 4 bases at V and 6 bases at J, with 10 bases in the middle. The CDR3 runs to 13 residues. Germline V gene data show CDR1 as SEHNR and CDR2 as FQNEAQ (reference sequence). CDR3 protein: CASSSVEGQPQHF. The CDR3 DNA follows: TGTGCCAGCAGCTCGGTTGAGGGTCAGCCCCAGCATTTT.

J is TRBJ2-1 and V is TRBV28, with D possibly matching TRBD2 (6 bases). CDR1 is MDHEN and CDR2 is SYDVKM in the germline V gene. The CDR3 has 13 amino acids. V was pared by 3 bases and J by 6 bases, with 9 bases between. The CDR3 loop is CASSLASVNEQFF. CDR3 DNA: TGTGCCAGCAGTTTGGCTAGCGTCAATGAGCAGTTCTTC.

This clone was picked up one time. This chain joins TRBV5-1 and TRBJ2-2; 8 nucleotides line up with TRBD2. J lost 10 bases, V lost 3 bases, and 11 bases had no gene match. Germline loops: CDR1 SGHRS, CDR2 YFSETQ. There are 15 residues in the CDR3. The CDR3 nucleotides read TGCGCCAGCAGCTCCTCTCACCTAGCGGGCCTGGAGCTGTTTTTT. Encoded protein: CASSSSHLAGLELFF.

The CDR3 DNA reads TGTGCCAGCCTGAAGGCCTTCGGGACCTACAATGAGCAGTTCTTC. Protein product: CASLKAFGTYNEQFF. V and J are TRBV27 and TRBJ2-1; possible D gene TRBD2, 5 bases. Per the germline V gene, CDR1 is MNHEY and CDR2 is SMNVEV (reference sequence). CDR3 size: 15 residues. Trimming shortened V by 8 bases and J by 2 bases, and 16 bases separated the two germline ends.

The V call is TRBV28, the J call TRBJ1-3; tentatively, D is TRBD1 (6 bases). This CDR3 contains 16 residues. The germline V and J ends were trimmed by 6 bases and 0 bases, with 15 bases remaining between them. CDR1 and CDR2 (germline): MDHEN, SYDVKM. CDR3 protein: CASSLAGVGSGNTIYF. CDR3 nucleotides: TGTGCCAGCAGCCTTGCAGGGGTGGGCTCTGGAAACACCATATATTTT.

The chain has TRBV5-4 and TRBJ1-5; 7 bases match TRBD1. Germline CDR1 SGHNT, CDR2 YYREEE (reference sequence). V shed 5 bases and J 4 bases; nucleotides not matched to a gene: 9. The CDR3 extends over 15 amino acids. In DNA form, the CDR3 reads TGTGCCAGCAGGTCTGGACAGGAACTAAATCAGCCCCAGCATTTT. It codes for CASRSGQELNQPQHF.

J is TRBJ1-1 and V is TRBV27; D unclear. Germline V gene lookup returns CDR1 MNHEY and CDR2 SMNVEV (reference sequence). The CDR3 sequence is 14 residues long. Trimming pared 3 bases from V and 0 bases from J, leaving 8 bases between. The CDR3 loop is CASSLSGLNTEAFF. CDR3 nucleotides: TGTGCCAGCAGTTTGTCGGGGTTGAACACTGAAGCTTTCTTT.

CDR3 bases: TGTGCCAGCAGCGTCCTTCTGGCGAACACTGAAGCTTTCTTT. Protein sequence: CASSVLLANTEAFF. The rearrangement uses TRBV7-9 and TRBJ1-1, with D unresolved. The CDR3 is 14 residues long. The germline V gene encodes CDR1 SEHNR and CDR2 FQNEAQ (reference sequence). Trimming stripped 5 bases from V and 1 base from J, with 11 bases between.

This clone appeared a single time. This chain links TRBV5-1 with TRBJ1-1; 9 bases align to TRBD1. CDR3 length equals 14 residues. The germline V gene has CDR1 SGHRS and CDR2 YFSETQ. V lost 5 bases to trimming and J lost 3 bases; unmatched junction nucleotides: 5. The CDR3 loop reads CASSPGQGYTEAFF. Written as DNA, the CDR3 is TGCGCCAGCAGTCCCGGACAGGGGTACACTGAAGCTTTCTTT.

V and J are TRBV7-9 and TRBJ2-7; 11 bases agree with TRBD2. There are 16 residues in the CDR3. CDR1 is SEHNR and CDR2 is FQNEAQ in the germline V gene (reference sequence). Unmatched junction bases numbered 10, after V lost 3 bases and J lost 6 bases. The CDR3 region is CASSLLAGGSSGEQYF. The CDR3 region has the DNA TGTGCCAGCAGCTTGCTAGCGGGAGGTTCGAGTGGCGAGCAGTACTTC.

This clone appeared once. The CDR3 sequence: CASSLEAVYEQYF. The CDR3, as DNA: TGCGCCAGCAGCTTAGAGGCTGTTTACGAGCAGTACTTC. The rearrangement uses TRBV5-1 and TRBJ2-7; unclear D gene. The V end lost 2 bases, the J end lost 4 bases, and 10 bases lay between the germline ends. Looked up from germline, CDR1 is SGHRS and CDR2 is YFSETQ. CDR3 length equals 13 residues.

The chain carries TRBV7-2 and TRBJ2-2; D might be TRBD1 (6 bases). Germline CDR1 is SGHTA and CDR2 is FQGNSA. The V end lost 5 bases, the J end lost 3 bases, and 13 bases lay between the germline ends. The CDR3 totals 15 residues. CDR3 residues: CASSTRTAYTGELFF. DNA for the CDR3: TGTGCCAGCAGCACACGGACAGCTTACACCGGGGAGCTGTTTTTT.

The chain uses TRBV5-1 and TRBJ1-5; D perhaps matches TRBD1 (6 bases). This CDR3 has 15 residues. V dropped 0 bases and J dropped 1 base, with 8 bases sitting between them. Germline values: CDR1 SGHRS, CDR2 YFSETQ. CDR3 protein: CASSLDTGSNQPQHF. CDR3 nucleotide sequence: TGCGCCAGCAGCTTGGATACAGGGAGCAATCAGCCCCAGCATTTT.